Below, 28 T cell receptor beta chains from the same sample are listed, as sequenced in a study of T cells after yellow fever vaccination. TCRdb used MiXCR to reprocess the 5' RACE reads, holding one entry per CDR3 protein. The sample lists roughly 65,000 distinct CDR3 sequences, about 6% occurring once. This specimen was CD4+ T cells sorted from PBMCs, taken around 15 days after the first yellow fever vaccination. Receptors were obtained from a man aged 18 to 30 who received the YFV17D yellow fever vaccine.

This clonotype was detected ten times or more. This chain connects TRBV7-2 to TRBJ1-4; 9 nucleotides agree with TRBD1. This CDR3 is 15 amino acids long. The trim removed 5 bases at V and 8 bases at J, leaving 9 bases unmatched. Germline V gene lookup returns CDR1 SGHTA and CDR2 FQGNSA. The CDR3 is CASSPPGQGREKLFF. CDR3 in DNA: TGTGCCAGCAGCCCGCCGGGACAGGGAAGAGAAAAACTGTTTTTT.

This clonotype appeared many times. The rearrangement uses TRBV20-1 and TRBJ2-7; 8 bases are shared with TRBD2. The trim removed 3 bases at V and 0 bases at J, leaving 4 bases unmatched. The CDR3 is 14 amino acids. Germline CDR1 is DFQATT and CDR2 is SNEGSKA (reference sequence). The CDR3 DNA follows: TGCAGTGCTAGTGGCGGGGGGAGCTCCTACGAGCAGTACGTC. Its protein product is CSASGGGSSYEQYV.

This clonotype occurred many times. V gene TRBV5-1 combines with J gene TRBJ2-5; 8 bases are a match to TRBD2. With V trimmed by 7 bases and J by 4 bases, 12 bases remained unmatched. Germline V lookup: CDR1 SGHRS, CDR2 YFSETQ. The CDR3 length is 15 residues. CDR3 bases: TGCGCCAGCCACCCTTCTGTTGCGGGGGGAGAGACCCAGTACTTC. It translates to CASHPSVAGGETQYF.

Details on this clonotype: A read error may be the cause here, since a much bigger clone is one base away. The chain employs TRBV7-7 and TRBJ2-2, with 9 bases fitting TRBD1. V lost 3 bases and J lost 7; bases outside the gene matches: 6. The CDR3 covers 15 residues. Germline V CDR1 and CDR2: SSHAT, FNYEAQ (reference sequence). CDR3 protein: CASSFGQGLYGELFF. As DNA, the CDR3 is TGTGCCAGCAGCTTCGGACAGGGGTTGTACGGGGAGCTGTTTTTT.

This clonotype came up many times. The chain combines TRBV18 with TRBJ2-1; no clear D gene. The V gene lost 1 base and the J gene lost 6 bases, with 7 bases spanning the gap. This CDR3 is built from 13 residues. Per germline, CDR1 KGHSH and CDR2 LQKENI. Here the CDR3 DNA reads TGTGCCAGCTCACCACTGACAAGCAATGAGCAGTTCTTC. Its translation is CASSPLTSNEQFF. Variable domain in full (rest from reference TRBV18 and TRBJ2-1): NAGVMQNPRHLVRRRGQEARLRCSPMKGHSHVYWYRQLPEEGLKFMVYLQKENIIDESGMPKERFSAEFPKEGPSILRIQQVVRGDSAAYFCASSPLTSNEQFFGPGTRLTVL.

On this clonotype itself: This may come from a read error, since a much larger clone is one base off. This rearrangement joins TRBV12-3 or TRBV12-4 to TRBJ2-3; TRBD2 matches 8 bases. This CDR3 contains 12 residues. J lost 9 bases, V lost 6 bases, and 5 bases had no gene match. CDR3 nucleotide sequence: TGTGCCAGCAGCGACGCGGGGGGCACGCAGTATTTT. Amino acid sequence: CASSDAGGTQYF.

This clonotype occurred many times. In DNA, the CDR3 is TGCGCCAGCAGCCAAGTACAGTATAATTCACCCCTCCACTTT. It yields the protein CASSQVQYNSPLHF. The chain links TRBV4-3 to TRBJ1-6, with unresolved D. V was shortened by 1 base and J by 4 bases, with 5 bases between the two germline ends. Germline V gene sequence: CDR1 LGHNA, CDR2 YSLEER. The CDR3 length is 14 residues.

This clonotype was counted many times. The V and J genes are TRBV20-1 and TRBJ2-2, with 15 bases matching TRBD2. With 6 bases clipped from V and 4 bases from J, the junction kept 6 bases outside the gene matches. Germline CDR1 and CDR2: DFQATT and SNEGSKA (reference sequence). The CDR3 length is 16 residues. This CDR3 reads CSARTSGGASTGELFF. Written as DNA, the CDR3 is TGCAGTGCCCGGACTAGCGGGGGGGCCAGCACCGGGGAGCTGTTTTTT.

The table lists this clonotype with many counts. The chain links TRBV5-4 to TRBJ1-1, with D uncertain. The CDR3 has 11 amino acids. V shed 3 bases and J shed 2 bases, with 2 bases lying between them. From germline, CDR1 is SGHNT and CDR2 YYREEE (reference sequence). CDR3 residues: CASSSNTEAFF. CDR3 bases: TGTGCCAGCAGCTCCAACACTGAAGCTTTCTTT.

This clonotype was seen ten or more times. The gene calls are TRBV5-1 and TRBJ2-7, with 7 positions matching TRBD1. The CDR3 contains 14 residues. V gave up 4 bases and J gave up 1 base; unmatched junction bases: 5. Germline values: CDR1 SGHRS, CDR2 YFSETQ. Here the CDR3 reads CASSRQGSSYEQYF. In DNA, the CDR3 is TGCGCCAGCAGCCGACAGGGAAGTTCCTACGAGCAGTACTTC.

This clonotype was observed many times. This chain links TRBV10-3 with TRBJ1-4; maybe TRBD1 (5 bases). Germline values: CDR1 ENHRY, CDR2 SYGVKD. The CDR3 contains 13 residues. V was cut by 6 bases and J by 6 bases, with 11 bases left in between. The CDR3 DNA follows: TGTGCCATCAGAGGGGTGGGTGATGAAAAACTGTTTTTT. Protein sequence: CAIRGVGDEKLFF.

This clonotype was seen ten or more times. The gene calls are TRBV12-3 or TRBV12-4 and TRBJ1-2, with D maybe TRBD1 (5 bases). V gave up 2 bases and J gave up 2 bases, with 9 bases separating them. The CDR3 is 14 residues long. CDR3 sequence: CASSLSGGNYGYTF. The CDR3 DNA reads TGTGCCAGCAGTTTATCGGGGGGGAACTATGGCTACACCTTC.

This clonotype was seen at least ten times. The chain uses TRBV10-3 and TRBJ2-1; maybe TRBD2 (6 bases). Germline V gives CDR1 ENHRY, CDR2 SYGVKD. Deletions cut 6 bases from V and 4 bases from J, with 16 bases between. The CDR3 covers 15 residues. The CDR3 loop is CAIRPFGAGYNEQFF. The DNA for the CDR3 is TGTGCCATCAGGCCCTTTGGGGCGGGGTACAATGAGCAGTTCTTC.

This clonotype was observed a handful of times. The chain couples TRBV5-6 to TRBJ1-6; possibly TRBD1 for D (5 bases). The germline V gene has CDR1 SGHDT and CDR2 YYEEEE. The V end was cut by 3 bases, the J end by 11 bases, with 9 bases between. This CDR3 is 12 amino acids long. CDR3 nucleotide sequence: TGTGCCAGCAGCTCCAGGGTGACACCCCTCCACTTT. The encoded protein is CASSSRVTPLHF.

This clonotype was seen at least ten times. The chain is built from TRBV29-1 and TRBJ1-1; 7 bases are shared with TRBD1. The CDR3 contains 13 residues. Germline CDR1 is SQVTM and CDR2 is ANQGSEA. V trimming: 8 bases; J trimming: 1 base; junction bases outside the gene matches: 7. Here the CDR3 reads CSPSRQGNTEAFF. CDR3 DNA: TGCAGCCCCTCTAGACAGGGGAACACTGAAGCTTTCTTT.

This clonotype was seen repeatedly, ten times or more. CDR3 amino acids: CASSAGNEQFF. The CDR3 nucleotides are TGTGCCAGCTCCGCGGGCAATGAGCAGTTCTTC. The chain is built from TRBV11-1 and TRBJ2-1, with a tentative D call TRBD2 (5 bases). Between the trimmed V and J ends, which lost 8 bases and 6 bases, there was a span of 8 bases. Germline assignment: CDR1 SGHAT and CDR2 FQDESV (reference sequence). The CDR3 consists of 11 residues.

In this sample, this clonotype turned up many times. This chain links TRBV20-1 with TRBJ2-4, with D unresolved. Trimming removed 3 bases at V and 3 bases at J, with 15 bases between. CDR3 size: 15 residues. Germline values: CDR1 DFQATT, CDR2 SNEGSKA (reference sequence). The CDR3 loop is CSASEDGRSKNIQYF. CDR3 DNA: TGCAGTGCTAGCGAGGATGGACGGAGCAAAAACATTCAGTACTTC.

Ten or more counts support this clonotype. V and J are TRBV20-1 and TRBJ2-1, with 7 bases identical to TRBD2. V lost 6 bases, J lost 9 bases, and 14 bases stayed unmatched. Germline CDR1 DFQATT, CDR2 SNEGSKA (reference sequence). CDR3 length equals 14 residues. The CDR3 coding sequence is TGCAGTGCCGATCGTGGGGGGGTTCGAGGTGAGCAGTTCTTC. Protein: CSADRGGVRGEQFF.

This clonotype was recorded many times. The chain is built from TRBV10-3 and TRBJ2-7; D unclear. Trimming removed 2 bases from V and 3 bases from J, with 11 bases in between. Germline V CDR1 and CDR2: ENHRY, SYGVKD. The length of the CDR3 is 14 residues. The DNA for the CDR3 is TGTGCCATCAGTGAGAACAACCAGATCTACGAGCAGTACTTC. This sequence encodes CAISENNQIYEQYF.

This clonotype was observed at least ten times. V and J are TRBV7-2 and TRBJ2-2; 10 bases line up with TRBD2. Germline loops: CDR1 SGHTA, CDR2 FQGNSA. After removal of 5 bases from V and 4 bases from J, the junction contained 7 bases not matched to a gene. CDR3 size: 16 residues. CDR3 nucleotide sequence: TGTGCCAGCAGCACCACCCTAGCGGGGGCCACCGGGGAGCTGTTTTTT. Its protein is CASSTTLAGATGELFF. Combining the CDR3 with reference TRBV7-2 and TRBJ2-2 gives the whole variable domain GAGVSQSPSNKVTEKGKDVELRCDPISGHTALYWYRQSLGQGLEFLIYFQGNSAPDKSGLPSDRFSAERTGGSVSTLTIQRTQQEDSAVYLCASSTTLAGATGELFFGEGSRLTVL.

This clonotype has ten or more counts. This rearrangement joins TRBV5-1 to TRBJ2-7; D might be TRBD1 (6 bases). The germline CDR1 and CDR2 sequences are SGHRS and YFSETQ. This CDR3 is built from 15 residues. The V end lost 0 bases, the J end lost 0 bases, and 10 bases lay between the germline ends. In DNA, the CDR3 is TGCGCCAGCAGCTTGGGTGGGGGCCGCTCCTACGAGCAGTACTTC. Amino acid sequence: CASSLGGGRSYEQYF.

This clonotype has a count of ten or more. The genes are TRBV13 and TRBJ2-5; 13 nucleotides match TRBD2. Germline lookup yields CDR1 PRHDT and CDR2 FYEKMQ (reference sequence). Germline trimming cut 4 bases from V and 5 bases from J; bases unmatched to any gene: 4. This CDR3 is built from 15 residues. CDR3 bases: TGTGCCAGCAGCTCGACTAGCGGGGGGTTGGAGACCCAGTACTTC. It encodes CASSSTSGGLETQYF.

There are many counts of this clonotype. The genes are TRBV4-1 and TRBJ2-5; 10 bases match TRBD2. The CDR3 is 14 amino acids. Germline CDR1 reads MGHRA; CDR2 reads YSYEKL. J gave up 5 bases and V 1 base, and 1 base lay outside the gene matches. The CDR3 is CASSQGGLAETQYF. The DNA of the CDR3 is TGCGCCAGCAGCCAAGGGGGACTAGCGGAGACCCAGTACTTC.

Ten or more counts support this clonotype. The chain joins TRBV20-1 to TRBJ1-2; D gene uncertain. V was trimmed by 0 bases and J by 2 bases, leaving 13 bases between them. Germline-derived CDR1 and CDR2 are DFQATT and SNEGSKA (reference sequence). The CDR3 runs 15 residues. The CDR3 loop reads CSARDAGDANYGYTF. The DNA for the CDR3 is TGCAGTGCTAGAGATGCTGGTGACGCCAACTATGGCTACACCTTC.

This clonotype was detected many times. V usage is TRBV20-1 and J usage is TRBJ2-7, with TRBD2 as a possible D gene (5 bases). CDR1 and CDR2 from the germline V gene are DFQATT and SNEGSKA (reference sequence). Trimming removed 5 bases from V and 4 bases from J, with 9 bases in between. The CDR3 consists of 11 residues. CDR3: CSAARGYEQYF. CDR3 DNA: TGCAGTGCTGCCCGAGGGTACGAGCAGTACTTC.

This clonotype was observed many times. The chain is built from TRBV5-1 and TRBJ1-1, with D possibly TRBD1 on 5 matching bases. The CDR3 spans 14 residues. Trimming removed 4 bases at V and 0 bases at J, with 10 bases between. Germline-derived CDR1 and CDR2 are SGHRS and YFSETQ. The CDR3 DNA sequence: TGCGCCAGCAGCCCCGACAGCATGAACACTGAAGCTTTCTTT. Protein product: CASSPDSMNTEAFF. Complete variable domain (other parts from reference TRBV5-1 and TRBJ1-1): KAGVTQTPRYLIKTRGQQVTLSCSPISGHRSVSWYQQTPGQGLQFLFEYFSETQRNKGNFPGRFSGRQFSNSRSEMNVSTLELGDSALYLCASSPDSMNTEAFFGQGTRLTVV.

This clonotype was observed at least ten times. V gene TRBV20-1 combines with J gene TRBJ1-5; the D gene is possibly TRBD1 (5 bases). The CDR3 has 13 residues. Trimming removed 4 bases from V and 2 bases from J, with 9 bases in between. Germline V CDR1 and CDR2: DFQATT, SNEGSKA (reference sequence). The DNA for the CDR3 is TGCAGTGCTACCAGGGTTGGCAATCAGCCCCAGCATTTT. Amino acid sequence: CSATRVGNQPQHF.

There are many counts of this clonotype. The V and J genes are TRBV12-3 or TRBV12-4 and TRBJ2-1, with 8 bases identical to TRBD1. This CDR3 is built from 18 residues. V lost 1 base and J lost 5; bases outside the gene matches: 13. The CDR3 loop reads CASSLGERLGQVNNEQFF. The CDR3 DNA follows: TGTGCCAGCAGTTTAGGGGAAAGGTTGGGACAGGTTAACAATGAGCAGTTCTTC.